The 9 T cell receptor beta chains given below trace back to one sample, sequenced in a study of T cells in Graves' hyperthyroidism and ophthalmopathy (dated by TCRdb to between 2019 and 2020). The library was produced with multiplex PCR. Sequencing used an Illumina HiSeq 2000. Amplification of TCR beta CDR3 regions was carried out from RNA transcripts. The TCR CDR3 was subjected to a first round of RT-PCR using the HTBI primer set and the Qiagen OneStep RT-PCR kit. The public reads were run again by TCRdb, first through fastp at Q25 and then through MiXCR, and only productive beta chains were kept. Rows with one shared CDR3 protein collapse into an entry with the most common genes and DNA. The sample data list approximately 620,000 distinct CDR3 sequences, and about a sixth of these were observed just once. 2.5% to 4% of the sample is taken by the ten largest. What was sequenced was blood. These receptors came from a woman between 40 and 50 years old with Graves' ophthalmopathy.

The chain combines TRBV5-6 with TRBJ1-4; D not certain. Germline CDR1 SGHDT, CDR2 YYEEEE. V was clipped by 6 bases and J by 0 bases, with 9 bases between them. The CDR3 length is 14 residues. The CDR3 DNA reads as TGTGCCAGCAAGCCTATTGCAACTAATGAAAAACTGTTTTTT. Amino acid sequence: CASKPIATNEKLFF.

Concerning this clonotype: This could be a read error, since a much larger clone is one nucleotide away. The chain employs TRBV5-4 and TRBJ2-3; unclear D gene. The DNA end is more similar to TRBJ1-5, so the J call may be wrong. The CDR3 is 14 amino acids. CDR1 is SGHNT and CDR2 is YYREEE in the germline V gene (reference sequence). For the CDR3, the DNA is TGTGCCAGCAGCTTGGGAGGACCGGCAGATACGCAGCATTTT. It encodes CASSLGGPADTQHF.

The table lists this clonotype with a few counts. The chain is built from TRBV3-1 and TRBJ2-1, with TRBD1 identical over 10 bases. CDR1 is LGHDT, CDR2 YNNKEL, per germline (reference sequence). The V gene end was trimmed by 6 bases and the J gene end by 7 bases; junction bases not matched to a gene: 12. The CDR3 consists of 16 residues. The CDR3 nucleotides read TGTGCCAGCAGTCGAGGTGGGGACAGGGGTGGAAATGAGCAGTTCTTC. Amino acids: CASSRGGDRGGNEQFF.

This chain joins TRBV7-2 and TRBJ2-1; TRBD1 or TRBD2 may be the D gene (5 bases each). Germline V gene lookup returns CDR1 SGHTA and CDR2 FQGNSA. This CDR3 is built from 16 residues. Trimming took off 3 bases at V and 0 bases at J, with 12 bases between the two ends. The CDR3 bases are TGTGCCAGCAGCTTCCGGTGGGGGAGCTCCTACAATGAGCAGTTCTTC. This codes for CASSFRWGSSYNEQFF.

This clonotype was counted a few times. This chain joins TRBV29-1 and TRBJ1-5; weak D call: TRBD1 (6 bases). Trimming cost V 4 bases and J 3 bases, with 10 bases left between them. Germline assignment: CDR1 SQVTM and CDR2 ANQGSEA. There are 13 residues in the CDR3. CDR3 region: CSVGGLHNQPQHF. The CDR3 DNA is TGCAGCGTTGGGGGGCTACACAATCAGCCCCAGCATTTT.

The chain has TRBV20-1 and TRBJ2-2; D is unresolved. This CDR3 has 13 amino acids. Germline values: CDR1 DFQATT, CDR2 SNEGSKA (reference sequence). Between the trimmed V and J ends, which lost 3 bases and 5 bases, there was a span of 10 bases. Written as DNA, the CDR3 is TGCAGTGCTAGTAGAGACTGGACCGGGGAGCTGTTTTTT. It is translated as CSASRDWTGELFF.

There are a few counts of this clonotype. The rearrangement uses TRBV18 and TRBJ2-5, with D possibly TRBD1 on 6 matching bases. Germline V gene sequence: CDR1 KGHSH, CDR2 LQKENI. Trimming shortened V by 8 bases and J by 2 bases, and 15 bases separated the two germline ends. This CDR3 comprises 14 residues. CDR3 region: CASARTVTQETQYF. DNA for the CDR3: TGTGCCAGCGCACGGACAGTTACACAAGAGACCCAGTACTTC.

This clonotype has ten or more counts. The chain has TRBV7-6 and TRBJ1-4; D remains unclear. The CDR3 is 15 residues long. V was shortened by 0 bases and J by 3 bases, with 8 bases between the two germline ends. Germline assignment: CDR1 SGHVS and CDR2 FNYEAQ. CDR3 loop: CASSLAGVANEKLFF. In DNA form, the CDR3 reads TGTGCCAGCAGCTTAGCTGGGGTGGCTAATGAAAAACTGTTTTTT.

Of note for this clonotype: A single base separates this from a much larger clone, so it may be a read error. The chain links TRBV5-1 to TRBJ2-7; D remains unclear. CDR3 length: 16 residues. Trimming left V 5 bases short and J 2 bases short, with 20 bases between. From germline, CDR1 is SGHRS and CDR2 YFSETQ. CDR3 in amino acids: CASSQQAMATAYEQYF. In nucleotides, the CDR3 is TGCGCCAGCAGTCAGCAAGCTATGGCAACCGCCTACGAGCAGTACTTC.